The rows below give T cell receptor beta chains drawn from one sample of a study of blood T cell repertoires in COVID-19. Profiled with immunoSEQ multiplex PCR; TCRdb holds only in-frame clones, not every one. The profile covers approximately 77,000 clones, with more than 80% appearing a single time and 2% taken by the ten largest. The sample was peripheral blood. These receptors originate from a man younger than 40 with acute or convalescent COVID-19. The conserved cysteine and the conserved F or W are not part of the CDR3 here. Each record gives: J gene, V gene, D gene, CDR3 protein. A D gene is named only where the DNA matches it firmly.

TRBJ1-5 | TRBV12-3/TRBV12-4 | - | ASSFQREQPQH
TRBJ2-1 | TRBV6-6 | TRBD1 | ASRGRDRDHNEQF
TRBJ1-5 | TRBV5-1 | - | ASSPIPQGLNQPQH
TRBJ1-1 | TRBV6-2/TRBV6-3 | - | ASSPIISRGWTEAF
TRBJ1-2 | TRBV3-1/TRBV3-2 | - | ASSPPTQNYGYT
TRBJ2-2 | TRBV7-6 | - | ASSLAGDGTGELF
TRBJ2-3 | TRBV5-1 | - | ASSFALDMQY
TRBJ2-5 | TRBV2 | - | ASSNSGVQETQY
TRBJ2-2 | TRBV2 | TRBD2 | ASRGGLAGTGELF
TRBJ1-1 | TRBV5-1 | - | ASSLVVQGNTEAF
TRBJ2-3 | TRBV2 | TRBD2 | ASRQFTSADTQY
TRBJ1-2 | TRBV30 | TRBD1 | AWSGGQWNGYT
TRBJ1-1 | TRBV3-1/TRBV3-2 | - | ASSHGGNTEAF
TRBJ2-3 | TRBV24-1 | - | ATSGGITDTQY